This TCR beta chain was sequenced for a study of control samples from healthy donors and cancer patients. CDR3 size: 14 residues. CDR1 and CDR2 from the germline V gene are MGHRA and YSYEKL. V lost 2 bases and J lost 2, with 4 bases in between. Measured with immunoSEQ multiplex PCR; TCRdb has only the in-frame clones, and not every one. This sample has 63,000 or so clones, with around 90% found just once. Sequenced: PBMCs. The sequence came from a man in his fifties or sixties with colorectal cancer. The rearrangement joins TRBV4-1 to TRBJ2-6; D remains ambiguous. The CDR3 protein is CASSQSPGANVLTF. The CDR3 nucleotides are TGCGCCAGCAGCCAATCACCTGGGGCCAACGTCCTGACTTTC.